Included here is one T cell receptor (beta chain) sequence, with context. The same CDR3 can be traced to other DNA sequences in this sample. This entry is derived from a study of neoadjuvant anti-PD-1 for oral cavity cancer. Study information: Most patients had three to four biweekly doses of 3 mg/kg nivolumab before resection.

Two replicates per tumor sample, mostly from 4 to 5.5 ug of genomic DNA. The method was immunoSEQ multiplex PCR; TCRdb's version includes in-frame clones alone and lacks a portion of them. The table records roughly 16,000 clones, roughly 35% of them present only once. Time point given: after neoadjuvant nivolumab, at surgical resection. The CDR3 is 14 residues long. V lost 0 bases to trimming and J lost 8 bases, with 11 bases between them. The germline V gene has CDR1 SGHRS and CDR2 YFSETQ. The V call is TRBV5-1, the J call TRBJ1-4; weak D call: TRBD1 (5 bases). The specimen comprised tumor tissue, sampled after nivolumab (anti-PD-1) treatment. The receptor was isolated from a person aged 40 to 85 with oral cavity squamous cell carcinoma. DNA for the CDR3: TGCGCCAGCAGCTTGGGGGACCTAGGGGAAAAACTGTTTTTT. It codes for CASSLGDLGEKLFF. Complete variable domain (other parts from reference TRBV5-1 and TRBJ1-4): KAGVTQTPRYLIKTRGQQVTLSCSPISGHRSVSWYQQTPGQGLQFLFEYFSETQRNKGNFPGRFSGRQFSNSRSEMNVSTLELGDSALYLCASSLGDLGEKLFFGSGTQLSVL.